The T cell receptor (beta chain) described here comes from a study of shared clonotypes between healthy human individuals. Details on this clone: This same CDR3 is encoded by further DNA sequences in the sample.

CDR1 is SNHLY, CDR2 FYNNEI, per germline. This CDR3 region has 15 residues. Trimming took 2 bases from V and 5 from J, leaving 16 bases between them. TCRdb keeps only in-frame clones here, not all; method: immunoSEQ multiplex PCR. The sample carries about 2.4 million clones, approximately 94% recorded once. The receptor's source is a man aged 18 to 29 in good health. This chain joins TRBV2 and TRBJ2-7; tentatively, D is TRBD1 (5 bases). Sequencing was carried out using naive CD4+ T cells sorted from blood. Subset given: CD45RA+ positively selected. CDR3 sequence reads: CASSESGQGSHEQYF. Here the CDR3 DNA reads TGTGCCAGCAGTGAATCAGGGCAGGGTAGCCACGAGCAGTACTTC.